The clone carrying this T cell receptor beta chain was detected a few times. The antigen is unknown. V shed 4 bases, J shed 6 bases, and the junction held 7 bases outside the gene matches. Per germline, CDR1 SGHRS and CDR2 YFSETQ. This CDR3 is built from 13 residues. These data belong to a study of shared clonotypes between healthy human individuals. Study-wide context: Sampling drew on donors who were a couple of women and a few men aged 18 to 49. The study used three CD4 naive, three CD4 memory, two CD8 naive and one CD8 memory plate per donor.

Findings and limits, study-wide: Among donors, sharing of clonotypes was expected to be affected by sequencing depth.

Terminally differentiated effector memory CD45RA+ cells were excluded by CCR7 positive selection of CD45RO-negative cells. Authors' analysis steps: Filtering differed because ImmunoSEQ produced junction-only sequences that carried no quality scores. This table comes from immunoSEQ multiplex PCR, and its TCRdb copy is limited to in-frame clones, with some not included. The V and J calls and clone size come from that table; D and trimming were worked out from the DNA. The table includes roughly 1,800,000 clones, less than 95% detected once. The origin of this receptor is a man younger than 35 in good health. The chain carries TRBV5-1 and TRBJ2-7; 7 bases align to TRBD1. The sequencing sample was made of naive CD8+ T cells sorted from blood. The CDR3 loop is CASSIDRASEQYF. The DNA for the CDR3 is TGCGCCAGCAGCATCGACAGGGCGAGCGAGCAGTACTTC.